This T cell receptor (beta chain) was identified in a study of CXCR3-negative and CXCR3-positive naive CD8 T cells. Germline lookup yields CDR1 MGHRA and CDR2 YSYEKL. This CDR3 is built from 12 residues. A note on this clonotype: Antigen specificity is unknown.

Whole-study findings and limits: Naive subsets were similarly diverse, while memory CD8+ repertoires were much less diverse. Both naive subsets, CXCR3-negative and CXCR3-positive, displayed similar TRBV-TRBJ usage, unlike memory cells. More hydrophobic TRB CDR3s were found in CXCR3-positive naive cells than in CXCR3-negative naive cells. Once cells were cryopreserved, CXCR3 expression went down partly, and most assays used fresh PBMCs.

All CD8+ T cell subsets were sorted in triplicate at 300,000 cells each. Carrying UMI labels, the TRB cDNA libraries were prepared through 5' RACE. TCRdb reprocessed the 5' RACE reads; each CDR3 protein has one entry and no DNA is given. The clone table shows 150,000 or so distinct CDR3 sequences, with the ten largest holding 0.45% to 0.6%. The chain couples TRBV4-1 to TRBJ2-7; TCRdb returns TRBD1, unconfirmable since there is no DNA. Sequencing used naive CXCR3+ CD8+ T cells from blood. Subset described: CD45RO-CCR7+CD27+CD95- naive CD8+ T cells expressing CXCR3 (TNR3+). The sequence was collected from a human donor in good health. Some clones in this sample may be carry-over from other donors' samples. CDR3 protein: CASSQVPGEQYF.